The 24 T cell receptor beta chains below were found in one sample sequenced in a study of vaccination effects on CD4 cells after COVID-19. Assay used: immunoSEQ multiplex PCR; TCRdb lists only in-frame clones, some missing. The table records about 73,000 clones, more than 60% of them present only once. These receptors' antigens are unknown. Before sequencing, viral peptide pools were used by the ViraFEST assay to expand antigen-specific CD4+ T cells. Subsequent to a culture period of approximately 11 days, CD4+ T cells were isolated. All vaccine recipients tested negative for nucleocapsid antibodies and had never contracted SARS-CoV-2 infection. This specimen was CD4+ T cells from PBMCs cultured with SARS-CoV-2 spike peptides, taken before COVID-19 vaccination. The receptors were sampled from a human donor who received a COVID-19 vaccine.

V gene TRBV4-3 combines with J gene TRBJ2-5, with 7 bases that match TRBD1. J lost 5 bases, V lost 0 bases, and 0 bases had no gene match. The CDR3 covers 13 residues. Germline lookup yields CDR1 LGHNA and CDR2 YSLEER. As DNA, the CDR3 is TGCGCCAGCAGCCAAGACAGGGGGGAGACCCAGTACTTC. It is translated as CASSQDRGETQYF.

The rearrangement uses TRBV2 and TRBJ1-1; weak D call: TRBD1 (5 bases). V was shortened by 7 bases and J by 9 bases, with 15 bases between the two germline ends. This CDR3 contains 12 residues. Germline CDR1 SNHLY, CDR2 FYNNEI. The CDR3 sequence is CASTPTGGKAFF. In nucleotides, the CDR3 is TGTGCCAGCACACCTACCGGGGGGAAAGCTTTCTTT.

The gene calls are TRBV24-1 and TRBJ1-4, with a weak D call TRBD1 (5 bases). Germline-derived CDR1 and CDR2 are KGHDR and SFDVKD. V was cut by 3 bases and J by 8 bases, with 18 bases left in between. The CDR3 covers 16 residues. CDR3 DNA sequence: TGTGCCACCAGTGATGGCCCTGCAGGGTCGGAAGAAAAACTGTTTTTT. This sequence encodes CATSDGPAGSEEKLFF.

This clone was detected only a few times. The chain joins TRBV19 to TRBJ2-2, with D perhaps TRBD2 (7 bases). The germline V and J ends were trimmed by 8 bases and 6 bases, with 19 bases remaining between them. The CDR3 covers 15 residues. CDR1 is LNHDA and CDR2 is SQIVND in the germline V gene (reference sequence). This CDR3 reads CASGTVGGRAGELFF. CDR3 bases: TGTGCCAGTGGGACCGTAGGGGGGAGGGCCGGGGAGCTGTTTTTT.

The CDR3 reads CASSSNPGQGETQYF. In DNA, the CDR3 is TGTGCCAGCAGCTCAAATCCGGGACAGGGGGAGACCCAGTACTTC. This chain uses TRBV5-5 with TRBJ2-5; 10 bases fit TRBD1. The CDR3 length is 15 residues. V trimming: 3 bases; J trimming: 5 bases; junction bases outside the gene matches: 7. CDR1 and CDR2 from the germline V gene are SGHKS and YYEKEE (reference sequence).

This rearrangement joins TRBV21-1 to TRBJ1-3; the table's D call, TRBD1, was not checked against the DNA. TRBV21-1 is recorded as a pseudogene. The CDR3 totals 13 residues. The CDR3 region has the DNA TGTGCCAGCAGCAAAGGGCCCGGAAACACCATATATTTT. It yields the protein CASSKGPGNTIYF.

This clone was observed a handful of times. This chain joins TRBV2 and TRBJ2-6, with D perhaps given as TRBD1 or TRBD2 (6 bases each). The CDR3 sequence is 16 residues long. Trimming left V 6 bases short and J 0 bases short, with 12 bases between. Germline V CDR1 and CDR2: SNHLY, FYNNEI. The CDR3 protein is CASSPGALSGANVLTF. DNA for the CDR3: TGTGCCAGCAGCCCGGGGGCCCTCTCTGGGGCCAACGTCCTGACTTTC.

The V call is TRBV19, the J call TRBJ1-6, with 8 bases lining up with TRBD1. Trimming cost V 6 bases and J 7 bases; bases outside gene matches: 11. Germline V gene lookup returns CDR1 LNHDA and CDR2 SQIVND (reference sequence). The CDR3 has 16 amino acids. The CDR3 nucleotides read TGTGCCAGTAGCCCACCCGGGACAGGATCGAATTCACCCCTCCACTTT. As protein: CASSPPGTGSNSPLHF.

The chain combines TRBV6-5 with TRBJ1-2; weak D call: TRBD1 (5 bases). V lost 3 bases to trimming and J lost 8 bases, with 19 bases between them. The CDR3 is 15 residues long. In germline, CDR1 is MNHEY, CDR2 SVGAGI. The DNA for the CDR3 is TGTGCCAGCAGTTATGGGCGGGGATCCACAGGCGGCTACACCTTC. Translation: CASSYGRGSTGGYTF.

This clone was detected only once. The chain is built from TRBV6-2 or TRBV6-3 and TRBJ1-2; D might be TRBD1 (5 bases). This CDR3 comprises 15 residues. The V and J ends lost 4 bases and 5 bases respectively, with 17 bases between them. Per germline, CDR1 MNHEY and CDR2 SVGEGT. The CDR3 spells CASSFPGPAPYGYTF. In nucleotides, the CDR3 is TGTGCCAGCAGTTTTCCGGGACCCGCCCCTTATGGCTACACCTTC.

This rearrangement joins TRBV27 to TRBJ2-1; D gene unclear. V lost 7 bases and J 5 bases, leaving 15 bases between the germline ends. This CDR3 spans 14 amino acids. Germline-derived CDR1 and CDR2 are MNHEY and SMNVEV (reference sequence). The CDR3, as DNA: TGTGCCAGCAACCAAGCGAACCTGAACAATGAGCAGTTCTTC. Its translation: CASNQANLNNEQFF.

The CDR3 sequence: CASSYDPGGGKLFF. Here the CDR3 DNA reads TGTGCCAGCAGTTACGATCCCGGGGGAGGAAAACTGTTTTTT. The genes are TRBV6-5 and TRBJ1-4; maybe TRBD1 (5 bases). This CDR3 comprises 14 residues. Germline V CDR1 and CDR2: MNHEY, SVGAGI. V gave up 2 bases and J gave up 10 bases, with 14 bases separating them.

This clone was counted only a few times. The chain combines TRBV7-9 with TRBJ2-3; D remains unclear. Trimming stripped 1 base from V and 2 bases from J, with 7 bases between. The CDR3 has 14 residues. Germline V lookup: CDR1 SEHNR, CDR2 FQNEAQ (reference sequence). The CDR3 reads CASSLGALTDTQYF. In DNA form, the CDR3 reads TGTGCCAGCAGCTTAGGGGCACTCACAGATACGCAGTATTTT.

This clone appeared once. This sequence joins TRBV3-1 (or the pseudogene TRBV3-2) and TRBJ1-4, with a tentative D call TRBD1 (5 bases). With 2 bases removed from V and 8 bases from J, the gap between germline ends came to 12 bases. CDR3 length equals 14 residues. CDR1 and CDR2 (germline): LGHDT, YNNKEL (reference sequence). The CDR3 bases are TGTGCCAGCAGCCAAAATGGCAGGGACGAAAAACTGTTTTTT. It codes for CASSQNGRDEKLFF.

The chain has TRBV11-1 and TRBJ2-3, with TRBD1 matching over 8 bases. Germline loops: CDR1 SGHAT, CDR2 FQDESV (reference sequence). Germline trimming cut 4 bases from V and 6 bases from J; bases unmatched to any gene: 3. The CDR3 is 13 residues long. The CDR3 DNA sequence: TGTGCCAGCAGCTCAGGGGGCAGGGATACGCAGTATTTT. Translated, it gives CASSSGGRDTQYF.

The chain combines TRBV19 with TRBJ2-5; tentatively, D is TRBD1 (6 bases). Germline assignment: CDR1 LNHDA and CDR2 SQIVND (reference sequence). This CDR3 spans 13 amino acids. V was trimmed by 6 bases and J by 5 bases, leaving 13 bases between them. CDR3 DNA sequence: TGTGCCAGTAGGACAGGCGGTGTGGAGACCCAGTACTTC. Its translation: CASRTGGVETQYF.

Here the CDR3 reads CASSLTGQGGTYNEQFF. Here the CDR3 DNA reads TGTGCCAGCAGCTTAACGGGCCAAGGGGGGACCTACAATGAGCAGTTCTTC. This chain connects TRBV7-3 to TRBJ2-1; D is perhaps TRBD1 or TRBD2 (6 bases each). This CDR3 is 17 amino acids long. Germline V lookup: CDR1 SGHTA, CDR2 FQGTGA. The V end lost 0 bases, the J end lost 2 bases, and 14 bases lay between the germline ends.

The V gene is TRBV6-1, the J gene TRBJ1-1, with TRBD1 matching 11 bases. The CDR3 spans 16 residues. V gave up 2 bases and J gave up 0 bases; unmatched junction bases: 2. Germline assignment: CDR1 MNHNS and CDR2 SASEGT. In nucleotides, the CDR3 is TGTGCCAGCAGTGAAAGGACAGGGGGCCTGAACACTGAAGCTTTCTTT. It translates to CASSERTGGLNTEAFF.

V gene TRBV4-3 combines with J gene TRBJ2-2; 14 nucleotides match TRBD2. The CDR3 is 21 amino acids. Germline V gives CDR1 LGHNA, CDR2 YSLEER. The V segment lost 0 bases and the J segment 2 bases; nucleotides outside the gene matches: 11. CDR3 in amino acids: CASSQEGRLAGGPGNTGELFF. The CDR3, as DNA: TGCGCCAGCAGCCAAGAAGGGAGACTAGCGGGGGGGCCGGGCAACACCGGGGAGCTGTTTTTT.

V gene TRBV11-3 combines with J gene TRBJ2-2; 9 bases line up with TRBD1. V trimming: 4 bases; J trimming: 4 bases; junction bases outside the gene matches: 4. Germline values: CDR1 SGHNT, CDR2 YENEEA. The CDR3 is made up of 15 amino acids. The CDR3 nucleotides read TGTGCCAGCAGCTGGGGACAGGGACTCACCGGGGAGCTGTTTTTT. It yields the protein CASSWGQGLTGELFF.

The CDR3 nucleotides are TGTGCCAGCAGCAGATTAGCGGGGGGGCAGGGTGAGCAGTTCTTC. Translation gives CASSRLAGGQGEQFF. The rearrangement links TRBV7-3 to TRBJ2-1, with TRBD2 matching 11 bases. The CDR3 runs to 15 residues. CDR1 is SGHTA and CDR2 is FQGTGA in the germline V gene. The V and J ends lost 5 bases and 9 bases, in that order; junction bases with no gene match: 9.

The chain links TRBV27 to TRBJ2-1, with 10 bases matching TRBD1. With V trimmed by 6 bases and J by 8 bases, 13 bases remained unmatched. Germline CDR1 reads MNHEY; CDR2 reads SMNVEV (reference sequence). The CDR3 is made up of 16 amino acids. CDR3 DNA: TGTGCCAGCAGAACCCTATTCCGGGACAGGGGCTATGAGCAGTTCTTC. It is translated as CASRTLFRDRGYEQFF.

The genes are TRBV27 and TRBJ1-4; the D is unclear. Germline V lookup: CDR1 MNHEY, CDR2 SMNVEV (reference sequence). The CDR3 is made up of 16 amino acids. Trimming removed 4 bases at V and 3 bases at J, with 15 bases between. In DNA, the CDR3 is TGTGCCAGCAGTTCCGCAGGCACCGCCGCTAATGAAAAACTGTTTTTT. Its protein is CASSSAGTAANEKLFF.

V and J are TRBV19 and TRBJ1-5, with 8 bases that match TRBD1. Germline trimming cut 5 bases from V and 4 bases from J; bases unmatched to any gene: 7. The CDR3 extends over 15 amino acids. CDR1 LNHDA and CDR2 SQIVND come from the germline V gene (reference sequence). The CDR3 sequence is CASSRQGAINQPQHF. DNA for the CDR3: TGTGCCAGTAGTCGCCAGGGGGCGATTAATCAGCCCCAGCATTTT.